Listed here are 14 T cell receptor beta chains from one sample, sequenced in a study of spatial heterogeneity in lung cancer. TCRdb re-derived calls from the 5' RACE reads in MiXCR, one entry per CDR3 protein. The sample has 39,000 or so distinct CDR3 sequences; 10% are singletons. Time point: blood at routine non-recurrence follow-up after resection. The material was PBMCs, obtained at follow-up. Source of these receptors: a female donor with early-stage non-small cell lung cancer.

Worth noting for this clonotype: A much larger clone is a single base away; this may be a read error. The CDR3 protein is CASSVEFSLRGPIYF. The CDR3 DNA sequence: TGTGCCAGCAGTGTAGAGTTCTCCCTAAGGGGACCCATATATTTT. The chain uses TRBV6-1 and TRBJ1-3, with a weak D call TRBD1 (5 bases). The CDR3 sequence is 15 residues long. Germline CDR1 reads MNHNS; CDR2 reads SASEGT. The V end was cut by 4 bases, the J end by 11 bases, with 21 bases between.

CDR3 sequence (DNA): TGTGCCAGCAGTCCCTCCTCTAGGGCAGAATATGGCTACACCTTC. Protein: CASSPSSRAEYGYTF. This chain links TRBV7-7 with TRBJ1-2; D unclear. The CDR3 is made up of 15 amino acids. Germline-derived CDR1 and CDR2 are SSHAT and FNYEAQ (reference sequence). The V and J ends lost 6 bases and 5 bases respectively, with 19 bases between them. The complete variable domain, with remaining parts taken from reference TRBV7-7 and TRBJ1-2, reads GAGVSQSPRYKVTKRGQDVTLRCDPISSHATLYWYQQALGQGPEFLTYFNYEAQPDKSGLPSDRFSAERPEGSISTLTIQRTEQRDSAMYRCASSPSSRAEYGYTFGSGTRLTVV.

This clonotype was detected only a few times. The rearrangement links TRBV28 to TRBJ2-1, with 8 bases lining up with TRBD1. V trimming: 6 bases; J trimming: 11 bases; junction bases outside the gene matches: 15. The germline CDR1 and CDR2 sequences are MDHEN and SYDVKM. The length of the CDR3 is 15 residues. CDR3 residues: CASSRTSTGGSKQFF. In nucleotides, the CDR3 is TGTGCCAGCAGCCGGACCTCTACAGGGGGTAGTAAGCAGTTCTTC.

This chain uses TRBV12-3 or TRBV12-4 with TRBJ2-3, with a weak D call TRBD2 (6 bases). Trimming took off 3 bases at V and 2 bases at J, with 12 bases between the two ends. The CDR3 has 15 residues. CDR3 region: CASSLGGDYTDTQYF. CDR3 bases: TGTGCCAGCAGTTTGGGCGGGGATTACACAGATACGCAGTATTTT.

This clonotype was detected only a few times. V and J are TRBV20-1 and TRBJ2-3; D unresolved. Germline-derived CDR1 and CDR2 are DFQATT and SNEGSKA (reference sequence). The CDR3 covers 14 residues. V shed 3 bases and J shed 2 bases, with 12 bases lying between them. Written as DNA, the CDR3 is TGCAGTGCTAGTCCCGCGTACCTCACAGATACGCAGTATTTT. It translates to CSASPAYLTDTQYF.

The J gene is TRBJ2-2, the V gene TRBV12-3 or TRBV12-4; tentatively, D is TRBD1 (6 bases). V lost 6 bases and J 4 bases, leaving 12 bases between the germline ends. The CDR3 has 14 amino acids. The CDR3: CASSLDSFTGELFF. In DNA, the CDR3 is TGTGCCAGCAGCCTGGACAGTTTCACCGGGGAGCTGTTTTTT.

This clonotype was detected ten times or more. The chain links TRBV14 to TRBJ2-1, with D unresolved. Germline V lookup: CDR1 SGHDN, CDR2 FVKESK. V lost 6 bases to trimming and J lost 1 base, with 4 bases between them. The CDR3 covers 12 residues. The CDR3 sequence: CASSPSYNEQFF. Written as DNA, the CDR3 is TGTGCCAGCAGTCCATCCTACAATGAGCAGTTCTTC. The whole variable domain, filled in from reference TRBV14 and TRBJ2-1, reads EAGVTQFPSHSVIEKGQTVTLRCDPISGHDNLYWYRRVMGKEIKFLLHFVKESKQDESGMPNNRFLAERTGGTYSTLKVQPAELEDSGVYFCASSPSYNEQFFGPGTRLTVL.

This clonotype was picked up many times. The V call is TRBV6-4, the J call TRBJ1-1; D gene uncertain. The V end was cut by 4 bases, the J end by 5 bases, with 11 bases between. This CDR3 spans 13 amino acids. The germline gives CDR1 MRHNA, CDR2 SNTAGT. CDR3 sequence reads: CASSAAARTEAFF. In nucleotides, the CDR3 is TGTGCCAGCAGTGCTGCGGCTCGGACTGAAGCTTTCTTT.

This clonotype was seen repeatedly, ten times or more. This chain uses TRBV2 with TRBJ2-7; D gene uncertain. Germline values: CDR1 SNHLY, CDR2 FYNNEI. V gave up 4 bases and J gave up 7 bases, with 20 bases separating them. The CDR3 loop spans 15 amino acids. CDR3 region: CASSGGLALSGEQYF. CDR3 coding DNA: TGTGCCAGCAGTGGTGGGTTAGCACTGTCGGGTGAGCAGTACTTC. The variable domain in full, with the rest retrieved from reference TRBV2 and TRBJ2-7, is EPEVTQTPSHQVTQMGQEVILRCVPISNHLYFYWYRQILGQKVEFLVSFYNNEISEKSEIFDDQFSVERPDGSNFTLKIRSTKLEDSAMYFCASSGGLALSGEQYFGPGTRLTVT.

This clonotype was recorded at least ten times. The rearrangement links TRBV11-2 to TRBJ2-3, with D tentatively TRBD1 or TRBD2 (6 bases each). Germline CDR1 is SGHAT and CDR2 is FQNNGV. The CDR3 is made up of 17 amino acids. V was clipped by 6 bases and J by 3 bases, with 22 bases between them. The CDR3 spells CASRSIGGRTMTDTQYF. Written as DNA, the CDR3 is TGTGCCAGCAGGTCGATAGGGGGGCGAACAATGACAGATACGCAGTATTTT. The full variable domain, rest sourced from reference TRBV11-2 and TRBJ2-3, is EAGVAQSPRYKIIEKRQSVAFWCNPISGHATLYWYQQILGQGPKLLIQFQNNGVVDDSQLPKDRFSAERLKGVDSTLKIQPAKLEDSAVYLCASRSIGGRTMTDTQYFGPGTRLTVL.

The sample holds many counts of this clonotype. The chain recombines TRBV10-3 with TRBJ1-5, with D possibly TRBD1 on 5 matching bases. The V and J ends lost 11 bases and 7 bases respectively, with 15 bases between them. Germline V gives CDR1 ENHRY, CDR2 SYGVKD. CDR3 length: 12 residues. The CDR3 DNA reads TGTGCCGCCAAGACAGAGCCGCAGCCCCAGCATTTT. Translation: CAAKTEPQPQHF.

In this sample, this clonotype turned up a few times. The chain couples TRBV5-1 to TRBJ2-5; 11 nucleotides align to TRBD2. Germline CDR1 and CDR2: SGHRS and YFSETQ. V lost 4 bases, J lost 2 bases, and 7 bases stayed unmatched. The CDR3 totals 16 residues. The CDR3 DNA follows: TGCGCCAGCAGCGTAACCGGGACTAGCGGACAAGAGACCCAGTACTTC. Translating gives CASSVTGTSGQETQYF.

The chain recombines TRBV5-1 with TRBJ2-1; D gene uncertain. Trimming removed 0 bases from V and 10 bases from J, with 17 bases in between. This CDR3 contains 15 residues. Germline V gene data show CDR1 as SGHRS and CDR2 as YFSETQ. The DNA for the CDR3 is TGCGCCAGCAGCTTGGAGGCTTTCCCCCTCGAGGAGCAGTTCTTC. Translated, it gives CASSLEAFPLEEQFF.

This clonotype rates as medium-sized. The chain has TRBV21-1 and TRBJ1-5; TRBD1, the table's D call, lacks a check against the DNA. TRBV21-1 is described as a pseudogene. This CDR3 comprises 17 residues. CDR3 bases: TGTGCCAGCAGCAAGGCTTGGGCGGACTGCAGCAATCAGCCCCAGCATTTT. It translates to CASSKAWADCSNQPQHF.